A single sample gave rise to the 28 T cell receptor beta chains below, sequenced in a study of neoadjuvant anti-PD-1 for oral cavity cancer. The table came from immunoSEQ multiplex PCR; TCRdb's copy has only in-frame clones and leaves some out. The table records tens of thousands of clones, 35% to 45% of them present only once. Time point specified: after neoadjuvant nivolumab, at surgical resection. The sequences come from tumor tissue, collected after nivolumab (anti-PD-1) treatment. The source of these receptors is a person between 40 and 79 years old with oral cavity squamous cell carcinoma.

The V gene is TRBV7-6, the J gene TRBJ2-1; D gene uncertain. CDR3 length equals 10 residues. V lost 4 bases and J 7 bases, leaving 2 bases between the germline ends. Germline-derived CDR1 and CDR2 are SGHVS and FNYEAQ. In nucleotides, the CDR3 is TGTGCCAGCAGCTCAAATGAGCAGTTCTTC. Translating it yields CASSSNEQFF.

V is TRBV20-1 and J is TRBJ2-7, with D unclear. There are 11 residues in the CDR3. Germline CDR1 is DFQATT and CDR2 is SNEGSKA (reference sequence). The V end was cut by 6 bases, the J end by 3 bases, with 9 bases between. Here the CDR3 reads CSARFIYEQYF. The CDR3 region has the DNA TGCAGTGCCAGGTTTATCTACGAGCAGTACTTC.

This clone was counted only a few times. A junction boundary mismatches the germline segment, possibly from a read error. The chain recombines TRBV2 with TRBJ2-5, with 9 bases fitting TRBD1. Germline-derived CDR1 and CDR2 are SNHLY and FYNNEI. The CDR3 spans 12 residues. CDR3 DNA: TGTGCCAGCAGTCCTGCCGGGACAGGGTGGAACTTC. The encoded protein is CASSPAGTGWNF.

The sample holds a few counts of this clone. CDR3 protein: CASSPQPIGGTEAFF. DNA of the CDR3: TGTGCCAGCAGCCCACAGCCCATTGGAGGGACTGAAGCTTTCTTT. The chain employs TRBV11-2 and TRBJ1-1; D is ambiguous. The ends were cut back, 5 bases at V and 5 bases at J, with 18 bases in the middle. The CDR3 is 15 residues long. In germline, CDR1 is SGHAT, CDR2 FQNNGV.

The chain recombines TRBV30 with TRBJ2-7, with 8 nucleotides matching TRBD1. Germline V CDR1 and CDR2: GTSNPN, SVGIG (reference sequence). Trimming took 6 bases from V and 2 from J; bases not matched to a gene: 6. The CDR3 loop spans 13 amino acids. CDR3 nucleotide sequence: TGTGCCTGCGAGACAGGGGATCCCTACGAGCAGTACTTC. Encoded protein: CACETGDPYEQYF.

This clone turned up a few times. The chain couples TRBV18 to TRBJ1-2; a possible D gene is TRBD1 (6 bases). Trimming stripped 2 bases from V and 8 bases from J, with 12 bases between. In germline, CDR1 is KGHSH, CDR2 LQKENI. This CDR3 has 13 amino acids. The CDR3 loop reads CASSPNRTAGYTF. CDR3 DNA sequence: TGTGCCAGCTCACCAAATAGGACAGCCGGCTACACCTTC.

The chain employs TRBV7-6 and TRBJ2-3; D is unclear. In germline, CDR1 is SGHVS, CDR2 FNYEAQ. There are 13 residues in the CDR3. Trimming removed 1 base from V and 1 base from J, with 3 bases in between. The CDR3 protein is CASSLVGTDTQYF. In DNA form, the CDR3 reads TGTGCCAGCAGCTTAGTTGGCACAGATACGCAGTATTTT.

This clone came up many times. DNA for the CDR3: TGTGCCATCAGTGAAGGACCTCGGAGCAATCAGCCCCAGCATTTT. Its translation: CAISEGPRSNQPQHF. The genes are TRBV10-3 and TRBJ1-5; no firm D call. CDR1 is ENHRY, CDR2 SYGVKD, per germline. Trimming left V 3 bases short and J 1 base short, with 10 bases between. This CDR3 has 15 amino acids.

The CDR3 region has the DNA TGTGCCAGCAGGCCCGGTGGGGAAAAACTGTTTTTT. This encodes CASRPGGEKLFF. The chain couples TRBV28 to TRBJ1-4; D gene unclear. The germline V gene has CDR1 MDHEN and CDR2 SYDVKM. Between the trimmed V and J ends, which lost 6 bases and 8 bases, there was a span of 10 bases. This CDR3 has 12 amino acids.

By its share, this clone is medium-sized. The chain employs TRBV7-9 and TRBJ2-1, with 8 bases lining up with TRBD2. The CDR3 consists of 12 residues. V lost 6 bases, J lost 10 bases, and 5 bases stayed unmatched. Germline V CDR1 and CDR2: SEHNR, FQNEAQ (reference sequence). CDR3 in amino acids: CASRRSGIEQFF. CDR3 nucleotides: TGTGCCAGCAGACGTAGCGGGATCGAGCAGTTCTTC.

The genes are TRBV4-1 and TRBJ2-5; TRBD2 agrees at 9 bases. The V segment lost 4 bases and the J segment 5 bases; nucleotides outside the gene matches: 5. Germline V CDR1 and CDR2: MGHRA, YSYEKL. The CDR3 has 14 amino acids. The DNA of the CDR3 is TGCGCCAGCAGCCTAACTAGCGGGTCGGAGACCCAGTACTTC. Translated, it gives CASSLTSGSETQYF.

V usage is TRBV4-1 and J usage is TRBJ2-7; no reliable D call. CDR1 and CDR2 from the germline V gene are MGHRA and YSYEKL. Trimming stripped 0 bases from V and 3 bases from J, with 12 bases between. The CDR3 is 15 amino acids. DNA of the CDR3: TGCGCCAGCAGCCAAGATGTCATAGCTAACTACGAGCAGTACTTC. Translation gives CASSQDVIANYEQYF.

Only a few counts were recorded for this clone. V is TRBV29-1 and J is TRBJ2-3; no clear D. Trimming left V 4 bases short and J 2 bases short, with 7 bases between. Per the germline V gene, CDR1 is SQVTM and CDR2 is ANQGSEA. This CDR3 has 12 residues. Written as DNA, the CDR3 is TGCAGCGTTGCTGACCACACAGATACGCAGTATTTT. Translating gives CSVADHTDTQYF.

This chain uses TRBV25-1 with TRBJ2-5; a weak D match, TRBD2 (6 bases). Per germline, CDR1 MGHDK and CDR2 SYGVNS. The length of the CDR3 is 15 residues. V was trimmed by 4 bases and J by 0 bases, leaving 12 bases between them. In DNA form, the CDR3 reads TGTGCCAGCAGTGCCGGGAGCACGTACCAAGAGACCCAGTACTTC. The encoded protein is CASSAGSTYQETQYF.

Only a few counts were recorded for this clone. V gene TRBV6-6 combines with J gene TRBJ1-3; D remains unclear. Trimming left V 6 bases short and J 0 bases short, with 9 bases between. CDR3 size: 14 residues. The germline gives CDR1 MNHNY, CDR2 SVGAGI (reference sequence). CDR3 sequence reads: CASRLRRSGNTIYF. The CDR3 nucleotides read TGTGCCAGCAGACTCAGGCGCTCTGGAAACACCATATATTTT.

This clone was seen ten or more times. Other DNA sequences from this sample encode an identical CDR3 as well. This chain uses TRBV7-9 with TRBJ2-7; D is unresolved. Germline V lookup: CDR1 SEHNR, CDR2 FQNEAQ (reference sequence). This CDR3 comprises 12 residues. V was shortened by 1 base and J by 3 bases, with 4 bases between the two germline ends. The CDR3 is CASSLVGYEQYF. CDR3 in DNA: TGTGCCAGCAGCTTAGTGGGCTACGAGCAGTACTTC.

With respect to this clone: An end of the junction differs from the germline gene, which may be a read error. The CDR3 region is CASSPGGSSSAIF. CDR3 nucleotides: TGCGCCAGCAGCCCCGGAGGGTCTTCGTCGGCGATCTTC. The gene calls are TRBV5-1 and TRBJ1-2; D is unresolved. Germline CDR1 is SGHRS and CDR2 is YFSETQ. The CDR3 extends over 13 amino acids.

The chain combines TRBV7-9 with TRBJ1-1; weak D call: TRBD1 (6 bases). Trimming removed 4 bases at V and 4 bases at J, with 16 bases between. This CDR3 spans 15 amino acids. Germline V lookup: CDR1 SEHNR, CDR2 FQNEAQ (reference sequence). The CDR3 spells CASSSRRGWITEAFF. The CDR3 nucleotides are TGTGCCAGCAGCTCCAGAAGGGGGTGGATCACTGAAGCTTTCTTT.

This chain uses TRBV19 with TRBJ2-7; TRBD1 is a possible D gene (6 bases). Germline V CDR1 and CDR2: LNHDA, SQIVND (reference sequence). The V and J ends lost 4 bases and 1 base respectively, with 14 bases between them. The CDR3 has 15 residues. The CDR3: CASSSRQGISYEQYF. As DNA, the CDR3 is TGTGCCAGTAGTAGTAGGCAGGGGATTTCCTACGAGCAGTACTTC.

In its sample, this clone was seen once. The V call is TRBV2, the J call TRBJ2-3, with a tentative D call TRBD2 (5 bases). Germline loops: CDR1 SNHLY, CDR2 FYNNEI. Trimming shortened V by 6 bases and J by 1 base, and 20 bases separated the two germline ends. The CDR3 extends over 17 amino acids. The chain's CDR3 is CASSPVGVQWGTDTQYF. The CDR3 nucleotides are TGTGCCAGCAGCCCGGTCGGGGTTCAATGGGGCACAGATACGCAGTATTTT.

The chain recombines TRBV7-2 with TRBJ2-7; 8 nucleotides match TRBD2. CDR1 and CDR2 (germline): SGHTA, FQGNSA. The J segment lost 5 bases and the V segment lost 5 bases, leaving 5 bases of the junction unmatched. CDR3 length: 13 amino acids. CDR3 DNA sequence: TGTGCCAGCAGCCCAAGCGGGAGTCACGAGCAGTACTTC. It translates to CASSPSGSHEQYF.

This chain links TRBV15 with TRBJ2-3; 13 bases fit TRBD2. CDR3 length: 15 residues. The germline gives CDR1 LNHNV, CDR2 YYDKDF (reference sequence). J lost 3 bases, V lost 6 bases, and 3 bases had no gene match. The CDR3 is CATSETSGRTDTQYF. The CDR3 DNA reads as TGTGCCACCAGTGAGACTAGCGGGAGGACAGATACGCAGTATTTT.

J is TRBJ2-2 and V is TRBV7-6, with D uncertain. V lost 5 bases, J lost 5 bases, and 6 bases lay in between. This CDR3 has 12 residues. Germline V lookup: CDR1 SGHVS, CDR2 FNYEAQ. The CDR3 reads CASSTLTGELFF. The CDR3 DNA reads TGTGCCAGCAGCACATTGACCGGGGAGCTGTTTTTT.

CDR3 in amino acids: CASSPRAGRTNTEAFF. The CDR3 DNA reads TGCGCCAGCAGCCCGCGCGCGGGCCGGACTAACACTGAAGCTTTCTTT. The chain recombines TRBV5-1 with TRBJ1-1; D is uncertain. The CDR3 sequence is 16 residues long. Germline V gene data show CDR1 as SGHRS and CDR2 as YFSETQ. Between the trimmed V and J ends, which lost 4 bases and 2 bases, there was a span of 18 bases.

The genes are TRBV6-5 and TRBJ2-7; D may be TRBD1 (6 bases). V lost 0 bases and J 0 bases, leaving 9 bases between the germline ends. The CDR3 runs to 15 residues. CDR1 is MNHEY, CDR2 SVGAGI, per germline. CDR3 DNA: TGTGCCAGCAGTTACTCGGCCAGGGGCTCCTACGAGCAGTACTTC. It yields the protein CASSYSARGSYEQYF.

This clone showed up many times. The CDR3 DNA sequence: TGTGCCAGCTCGTCGGCGGGGGGAGGACTTGAAGCTTTCTTT. Protein product: CASSSAGGGLEAFF. The chain joins TRBV18 to TRBJ1-1; tentatively, D is TRBD1 (5 bases). This CDR3 is 14 amino acids long. Germline V gives CDR1 KGHSH, CDR2 LQKENI. Deletions cut 6 bases from V and 7 bases from J, with 18 bases between.

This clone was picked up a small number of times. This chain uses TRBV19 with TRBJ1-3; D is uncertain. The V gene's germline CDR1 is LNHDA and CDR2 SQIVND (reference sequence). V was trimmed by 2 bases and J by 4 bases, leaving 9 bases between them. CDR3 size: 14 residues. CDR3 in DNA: TGTGCCAGTAGTATACTGCGGGCCGGAAACACCATATATTTT. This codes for CASSILRAGNTIYF.

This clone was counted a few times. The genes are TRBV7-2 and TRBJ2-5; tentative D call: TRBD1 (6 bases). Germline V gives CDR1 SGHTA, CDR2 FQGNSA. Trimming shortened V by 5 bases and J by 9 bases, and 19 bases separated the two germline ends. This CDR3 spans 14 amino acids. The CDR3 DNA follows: TGTGCCAGCAGCCCAGGGGTCGCACAATTTGCCCAGTACTTC. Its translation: CASSPGVAQFAQYF.